This T cell receptor beta chain was profiled in a study of blood T cell repertoires in COVID-19. Study information: Both acute and convalescent COVID-19 samples were obtained from the United States, Italy and Spain.

Study processing details: It was from reference gene primer amplification that nucleated cell counts were estimated. Method: immunoSEQ multiplex PCR; TCRdb's copy keeps in-frame clones and lacks some. The DNA gave D and trimming, while V, J and clone size come from that table. The profile shows 200,000 to 250,000 clones, around 80% of them singletons. Seattle's cohort entered during active infection and was followed longitudinally. Sequenced material: peripheral blood. The source is a woman under 40 with COVID-19, enrolled during active disease.

The CDR3 coding sequence is TGTGCCAGTCGACAGAGTGCGAACACCGGGGAGCTGTTTTTT. It translates to CASRQSANTGELFF. This rearrangement joins TRBV19 to TRBJ2-2; TRBD1 is a possible D gene (5 bases). Germline assignment: CDR1 LNHDA and CDR2 SQIVND (reference sequence). The CDR3 is 14 residues long. Trimming pared 8 bases from V and 0 bases from J, leaving 10 bases between.